The clone carrying this TCR beta chain was picked up a small number of times. The antigen is undetermined. These data belong to a study of T cell repertoires in cytomegalovirus infection. TCRdb itself ran the reads through MiXCR, one entry per CDR3 protein. The sample consists of roughly 68,000 distinct CDR3 sequences, over 20% of them appearing once. The TCR sequence derives from a human donor in good health (CMV status not recorded). Some clones in this sample may be carry-over from other donors' samples. The sample in question was CD8+ T cells from cultured PBMCs, obtained from culture after CMV antigen stimulation.

The CDR3 nucleotides read TGTGCCAGTAGTCCCGGGACAGGTGGTTACAATGAGCAGTTCTTC. This codes for CASSPGTGGYNEQFF. This sequence joins TRBV19 and TRBJ2-1; 8 nucleotides align to TRBD1. Trimming cost V 5 bases and J 4 bases; bases outside gene matches: 7. The CDR3 sequence is 15 residues long. The V gene's germline CDR1 is LNHDA and CDR2 SQIVND (reference sequence).